Shown below are 18 T cell receptor beta chains from a single sample sequenced in a study of blood T cells in healthy people across ages (dated by TCRdb to between 2014 and 2017). The library was generated by 5' RACE. Sequencer: Illumina HiSeq 2500. A second PCR of roughly 7 to 12 cycles was run with a J-beta primer mix and a sample-barcoded 5' primer. The public sequencing data were trimmed at Q25 with fastp and processed into clonotypes with MiXCR by TCRdb, which kept only in-frame beta chains. CDR3 protein sequences are deduplicated, and each keeps its most common genes and DNA. The sample table records about a million distinct CDR3 sequences; roughly two fifths of these occur just once. Under 15% of the sample belongs to the ten largest clones. Sequenced sample: blood. The receptors stem from a man younger than 30 in good health.

A few counts support this clonotype. This chain uses TRBV5-1 with TRBJ2-7; D ambiguous. This CDR3 contains 13 residues. Per germline, CDR1 SGHRS and CDR2 YFSETQ. Trimming removed 1 base from V and 2 bases from J, with 7 bases in between. Here the CDR3 DNA reads TGCGCCAGCAGCTTGACATCTGCCTACGAGCAGTACTTC. Its translation is CASSLTSAYEQYF.

The chain combines TRBV7-2 with TRBJ2-7, with D perhaps matching TRBD2 (7 bases). The end of the DNA fits TRBJ2-5 better, so the J call may be wrong. The CDR3 runs to 16 residues. Germline loops: CDR1 SGHTA, CDR2 FQGNSA. The CDR3 loop is CASSLAGGPVVETQYF. The CDR3 DNA reads as TGTGCCAGCAGCTTAGCGGGGGGGCCCGTGGTAGAGACCCAGTACTTC.

V gene TRBV6-5 combines with J gene TRBJ1-2, with 7 positions matching TRBD1. Unmatched junction bases numbered 11, after V lost 5 bases and J lost 2 bases. The CDR3 is 16 residues long. Germline CDR1 is MNHEY and CDR2 is SVGAGI. CDR3 residues: CASSQDRPRRNYGYTF. The CDR3 DNA reads TGTGCCAGCAGTCAGGACAGGCCGCGACGAAACTATGGCTACACCTTC.

This clonotype was observed a handful of times. The rearrangement joins TRBV9 to TRBJ1-2; TRBD1 is a possible D gene (5 bases). Germline V gene data show CDR1 as SGDLS and CDR2 as YYNGEE. The V end was cut by 2 bases, the J end by 4 bases, with 15 bases between. The CDR3 runs 15 residues. This CDR3 reads CASSVGLVGLYGYTF. CDR3 in DNA: TGTGCCAGCAGCGTGGGGCTAGTGGGCCTCTATGGCTACACCTTC.

The gene calls are TRBV6-2 or TRBV6-3 and TRBJ1-2, with D uncertain. The V gene lost 2 bases and the J gene lost 3 bases, with 10 bases spanning the gap. This CDR3 region has 14 residues. Germline V gene sequence: CDR1 MNHEY, CDR2 SVGEGT. CDR3 in amino acids: CASSYQRVDYGYTF. The CDR3 DNA follows: TGTGCCAGCAGTTACCAGAGGGTGGACTATGGCTACACCTTC.

This clonotype was found a few times. This sequence joins TRBV10-3 and TRBJ1-6; perhaps TRBD1 as D (5 bases). V lost 10 bases, J lost 13 bases, and 23 bases lay in between. Germline lookup yields CDR1 ENHRY and CDR2 SYGVKD. The CDR3 totals 14 residues. As DNA, the CDR3 is TGTGCCACCCGGGGTGGGACCCTTTTCTTTCCCCTCCACTTT. Residues: CATRGGTLFFPLHF.

The chain links TRBV25-1 to TRBJ2-1; D may be TRBD2 (5 bases). The CDR3 is made up of 15 amino acids. V gave up 1 base and J gave up 3 bases, with 10 bases separating them. Germline-derived CDR1 and CDR2 are MGHDK and SYGVNS. CDR3 sequence (DNA): TGTGCCAGCAGTGAATCGGGGTCCTTCTACAATGAGCAGTTCTTC. It specifies CASSESGSFYNEQFF.

J is TRBJ2-4 and V is TRBV7-8; 11 bases are a match to TRBD2. This CDR3 has 14 residues. V was clipped by 3 bases and J by 8 bases; unmatched bases: 3. In germline, CDR1 is SGHVS, CDR2 FQNEAQ. The CDR3 DNA sequence: TGTGCCAGCAGCTTGGTAGCGGGGGGGGACATTCAGTACTTC. Amino acid sequence: CASSLVAGGDIQYF.

The CDR3 DNA reads as TGTGCCAGCAGTTACTCTGGGACAGGAAAATACAATGAGCAGTACTTC. The encoded protein is CASSYSGTGKYNEQYF. The rearrangement uses TRBV6-5 and TRBJ2-5, with 8 bases identical to TRBD1. Germline V lookup: CDR1 MNHEY, CDR2 SVGAGI. The J segment lost 11 bases and the V segment lost 0 bases, leaving 14 bases of the junction unmatched. This CDR3 spans 16 amino acids.

This clonotype has just a few counts. V is TRBV12-5 and J is TRBJ1-2; D possibly corresponds to TRBD1 (6 bases). V lost 0 bases, J lost 4 bases, and 12 bases lay in between. In germline, CDR1 is LGHNT, CDR2 FRNRAP. The CDR3 sequence is 15 residues long. The CDR3 is CASGLVLDRSYGYTF. The CDR3 DNA is TGTGCTAGTGGTTTGGTCCTGGACAGAAGCTATGGCTACACCTTC.

This clonotype was counted between two and nine times. The J gene is TRBJ1-4, the V gene TRBV7-2, with D perhaps TRBD1 (5 bases). Germline loops: CDR1 SGHTA, CDR2 FQGNSA. The CDR3 runs to 14 residues. V lost 2 bases and J lost 7, with 11 bases in between. The CDR3 region is CASSLNGASEKLFF. CDR3 in DNA: TGTGCCAGCAGCTTAAACGGGGCGAGTGAAAAACTGTTTTTT.

This clonotype was observed a handful of times. The chain links TRBV20-1 to TRBJ1-2; possible D gene TRBD1, 6 bases. Trimming took 6 bases from V and 6 from J, leaving 14 bases between them. There are 12 residues in the CDR3. The germline CDR1 and CDR2 sequences are DFQATT and SNEGSKA (reference sequence). CDR3 nucleotides: TGCAGTGCCCCACCGGCAGGGGATGGCTACACCTTC. Its translation is CSAPPAGDGYTF.

The table lists this clonotype with a few counts. This chain links TRBV9 with TRBJ2-3; TRBD1 aligns across 7 bases. Germline V gene sequence: CDR1 SGDLS, CDR2 YYNGEE. The V and J ends lost 0 bases and 2 bases, in that order; junction bases with no gene match: 15. The CDR3 covers 19 residues. The CDR3 spells CASSVEDGRDSRHTDTQYF. In DNA, the CDR3 is TGTGCCAGCAGCGTAGAGGATGGCCGGGACAGTCGCCACACAGATACGCAGTATTTT.

This sequence joins TRBV9 and TRBJ1-4, with D maybe TRBD1 (5 bases). V was pared by 3 bases and J by 6 bases, with 9 bases between. The germline V gene has CDR1 SGDLS and CDR2 YYNGEE. CDR3 length equals 13 residues. The CDR3 here is CASSGGADEKLFF. CDR3 bases: TGTGCCAGCAGCGGAGGGGCGGATGAAAAACTGTTTTTT.

The genes are TRBV4-3 and TRBJ2-3; D is possibly TRBD2 (6 bases). The length of the CDR3 is 17 residues. Trimming took off 1 base at V and 2 bases at J, with 16 bases between the two ends. CDR1 is LGHNA, CDR2 YSLEER, per germline. CDR3 sequence: CASSQVIRGETTDTQYF. CDR3 coding DNA: TGCGCCAGCAGCCAAGTCATTCGCGGGGAGACCACAGATACGCAGTATTTT.

This chain connects TRBV27 to TRBJ2-7; 7 nucleotides align to TRBD1. Unmatched junction bases numbered 20, after V lost 6 bases and J lost 6 bases. Germline assignment: CDR1 MNHEY and CDR2 SMNVEV (reference sequence). The CDR3 sequence is 17 residues long. The CDR3 DNA is TGTGCCAGCAGCAAGAGCACTCCGGGACAGTTTCGCGGCGAGCAGTACTTC. It translates to CASSKSTPGQFRGEQYF.

The chain combines TRBV3-1 with TRBJ1-2; D uncertain. The CDR3 is made up of 12 amino acids. CDR1 is LGHDT, CDR2 YNNKEL, per germline (reference sequence). V lost 3 bases to trimming and J lost 5 bases, with 7 bases between them. This chain's CDR3 is CASSQAQYGYTF. CDR3 in DNA: TGTGCCAGCAGCCAGGCCCAGTATGGCTACACCTTC.

The sample holds a few counts of this clonotype. The V and J genes are TRBV25-1 and TRBJ2-3; possible D gene TRBD2, 6 bases. The CDR3 extends over 15 amino acids. CDR1 and CDR2 (germline): MGHDK, SYGVNS. Trimming took 1 base from V and 1 from J, leaving 9 bases between them. The CDR3 DNA follows: TGTGCCAGCAGTGAATGGGTAGCGGGCACAGATACGCAGTATTTT. Translating it yields CASSEWVAGTDTQYF.